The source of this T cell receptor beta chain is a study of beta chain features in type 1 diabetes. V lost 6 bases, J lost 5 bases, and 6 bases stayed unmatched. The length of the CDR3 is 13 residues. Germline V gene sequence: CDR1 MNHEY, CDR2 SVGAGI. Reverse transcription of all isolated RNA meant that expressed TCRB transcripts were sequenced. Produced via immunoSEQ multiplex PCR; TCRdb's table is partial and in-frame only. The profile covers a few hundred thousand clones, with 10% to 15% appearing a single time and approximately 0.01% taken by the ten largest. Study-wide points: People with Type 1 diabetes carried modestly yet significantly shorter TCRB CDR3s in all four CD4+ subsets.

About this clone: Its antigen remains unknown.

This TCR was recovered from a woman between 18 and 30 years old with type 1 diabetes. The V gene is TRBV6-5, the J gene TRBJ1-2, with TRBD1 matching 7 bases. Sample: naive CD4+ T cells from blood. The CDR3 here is CASSRDSSYGYTF. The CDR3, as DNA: TGTGCCAGCAGCCGGGACAGTTCTTATGGCTACACCTTC.